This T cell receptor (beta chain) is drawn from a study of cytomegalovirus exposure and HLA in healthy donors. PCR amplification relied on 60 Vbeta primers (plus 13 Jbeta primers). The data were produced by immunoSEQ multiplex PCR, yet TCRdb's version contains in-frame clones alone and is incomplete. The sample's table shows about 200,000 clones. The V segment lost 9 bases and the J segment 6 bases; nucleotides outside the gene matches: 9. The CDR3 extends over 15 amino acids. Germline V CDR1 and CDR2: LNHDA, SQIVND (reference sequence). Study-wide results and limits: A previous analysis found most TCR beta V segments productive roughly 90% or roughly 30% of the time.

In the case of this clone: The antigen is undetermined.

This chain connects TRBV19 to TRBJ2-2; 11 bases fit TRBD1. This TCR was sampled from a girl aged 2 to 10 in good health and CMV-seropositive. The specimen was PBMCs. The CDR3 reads CARLWDRGTPGELFF. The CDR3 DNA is TGTGCCAGACTCTGGGACAGGGGGACCCCCGGGGAGCTGTTTTTT. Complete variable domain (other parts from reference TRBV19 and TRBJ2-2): DGGITQSPKYLFRKEGQNVTLSCEQNLNHDAMYWYRQDPGQGLRLIYYSQIVNDFQKGDIAEGYSVSREKKESFPLTVTSAQKNPTAFYLCARLWDRGTPGELFFGEGSRLTVL.